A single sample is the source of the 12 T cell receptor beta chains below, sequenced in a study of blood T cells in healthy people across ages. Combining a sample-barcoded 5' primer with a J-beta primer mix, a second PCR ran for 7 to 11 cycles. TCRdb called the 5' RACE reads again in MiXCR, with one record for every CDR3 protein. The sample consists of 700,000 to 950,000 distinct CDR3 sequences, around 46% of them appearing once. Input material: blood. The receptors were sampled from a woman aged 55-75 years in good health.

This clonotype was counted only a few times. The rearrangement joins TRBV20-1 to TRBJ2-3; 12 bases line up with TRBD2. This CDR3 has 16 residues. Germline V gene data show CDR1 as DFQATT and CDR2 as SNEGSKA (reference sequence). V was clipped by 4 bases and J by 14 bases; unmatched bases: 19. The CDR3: CSANGDGLAGYGPLYF. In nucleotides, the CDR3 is TGCAGTGCTAATGGGGACGGACTAGCGGGATACGGTCCCCTGTATTTT.

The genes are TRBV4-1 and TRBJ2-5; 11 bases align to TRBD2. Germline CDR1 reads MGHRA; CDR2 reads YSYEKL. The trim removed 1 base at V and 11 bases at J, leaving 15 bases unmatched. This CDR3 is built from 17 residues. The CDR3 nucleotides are TGCGCCAGCAGCCAAGCTCGCGTACTAGCGGGAGACAATGAGCAGTACTTC. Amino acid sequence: CASSQARVLAGDNEQYF.

CDR3 nucleotides: TGTGCCAGCAGCAACGGACAGCCAGCCTTCCAGTTCTTC. Its protein product is CASSNGQPAFQFF. The V call is TRBV6-6, the J call TRBJ2-1, with D perhaps TRBD1 (6 bases). The V gene's germline CDR1 is MNHNY and CDR2 SVGAGI (reference sequence). The CDR3 is 13 residues long. The ends were cut back, 6 bases at V and 13 bases at J, with 19 bases in the middle.

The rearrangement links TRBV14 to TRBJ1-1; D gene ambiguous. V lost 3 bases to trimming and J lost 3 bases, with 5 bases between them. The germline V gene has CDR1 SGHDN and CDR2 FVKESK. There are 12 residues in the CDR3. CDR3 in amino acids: CASSQAHTEAFF. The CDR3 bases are TGTGCCAGCAGCCAGGCTCACACTGAAGCTTTCTTT.

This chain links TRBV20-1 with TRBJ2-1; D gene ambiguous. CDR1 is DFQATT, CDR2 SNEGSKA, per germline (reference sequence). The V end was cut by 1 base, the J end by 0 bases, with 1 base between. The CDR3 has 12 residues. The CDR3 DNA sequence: TGCAGTGCTAGAGTCTCCTACAATGAGCAGTTCTTC. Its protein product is CSARVSYNEQFF.

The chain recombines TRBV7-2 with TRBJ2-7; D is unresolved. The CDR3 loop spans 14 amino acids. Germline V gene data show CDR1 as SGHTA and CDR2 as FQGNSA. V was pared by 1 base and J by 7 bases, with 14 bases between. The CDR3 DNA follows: TGTGCCAGCAGCTTAGGGACCTCCCCTAGAGAGCAGTACTTC. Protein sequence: CASSLGTSPREQYF.

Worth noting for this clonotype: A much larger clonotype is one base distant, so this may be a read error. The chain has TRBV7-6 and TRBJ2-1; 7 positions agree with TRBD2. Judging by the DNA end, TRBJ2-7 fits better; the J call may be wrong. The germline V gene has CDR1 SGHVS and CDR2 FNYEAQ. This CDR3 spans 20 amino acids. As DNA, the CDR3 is TGTGCCAGCAGCGGAGGACCGGGCGGGGGACTCTCCCGCTCCTACAATGAGCAGTACTTC. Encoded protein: CASSGGPGGGLSRSYNEQYF.

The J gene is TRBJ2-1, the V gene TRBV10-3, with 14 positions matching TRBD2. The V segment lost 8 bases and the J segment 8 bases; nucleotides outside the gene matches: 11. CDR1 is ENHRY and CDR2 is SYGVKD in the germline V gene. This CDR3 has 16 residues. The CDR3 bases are TGTGCCATCGGCCTTTCCGGGACTAGCGGGAGTCATGAGCAGTTCTTC. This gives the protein CAIGLSGTSGSHEQFF.

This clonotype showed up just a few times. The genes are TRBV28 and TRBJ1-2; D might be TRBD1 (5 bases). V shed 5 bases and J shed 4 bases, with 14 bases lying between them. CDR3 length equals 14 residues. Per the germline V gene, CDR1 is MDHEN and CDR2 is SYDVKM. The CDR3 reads CASSRGTSSYGYTF. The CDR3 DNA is TGTGCCAGCAGTCGAGGGACGAGCAGCTATGGCTACACCTTC.

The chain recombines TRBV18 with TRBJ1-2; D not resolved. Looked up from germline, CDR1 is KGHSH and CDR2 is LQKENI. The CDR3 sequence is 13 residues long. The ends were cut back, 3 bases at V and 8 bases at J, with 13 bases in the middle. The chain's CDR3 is CASSPKGVRGYTF. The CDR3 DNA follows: TGTGCCAGCTCACCCAAAGGCGTACGGGGCTACACCTTC. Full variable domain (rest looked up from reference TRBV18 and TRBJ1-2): NAGVMQNPRHLVRRRGQEARLRCSPMKGHSHVYWYRQLPEEGLKFMVYLQKENIIDESGMPKERFSAEFPKEGPSILRIQQVVRGDSAAYFCASSPKGVRGYTFGSGTRLTVV.

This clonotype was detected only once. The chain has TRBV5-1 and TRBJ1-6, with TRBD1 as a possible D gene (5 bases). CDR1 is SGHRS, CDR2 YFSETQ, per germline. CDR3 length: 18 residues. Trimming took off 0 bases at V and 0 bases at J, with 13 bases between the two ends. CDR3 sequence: CASSLGQGQGSYNSPLHF. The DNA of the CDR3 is TGCGCCAGCAGCTTGGGCCAGGGTCAAGGCTCCTATAATTCACCCCTCCACTTT.

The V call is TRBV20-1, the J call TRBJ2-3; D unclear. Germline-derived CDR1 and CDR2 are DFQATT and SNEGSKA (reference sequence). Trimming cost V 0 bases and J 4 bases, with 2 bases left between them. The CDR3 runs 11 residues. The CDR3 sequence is CSARDSDTQYF. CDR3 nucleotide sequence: TGCAGTGCTAGAGACTCAGATACGCAGTATTTT.